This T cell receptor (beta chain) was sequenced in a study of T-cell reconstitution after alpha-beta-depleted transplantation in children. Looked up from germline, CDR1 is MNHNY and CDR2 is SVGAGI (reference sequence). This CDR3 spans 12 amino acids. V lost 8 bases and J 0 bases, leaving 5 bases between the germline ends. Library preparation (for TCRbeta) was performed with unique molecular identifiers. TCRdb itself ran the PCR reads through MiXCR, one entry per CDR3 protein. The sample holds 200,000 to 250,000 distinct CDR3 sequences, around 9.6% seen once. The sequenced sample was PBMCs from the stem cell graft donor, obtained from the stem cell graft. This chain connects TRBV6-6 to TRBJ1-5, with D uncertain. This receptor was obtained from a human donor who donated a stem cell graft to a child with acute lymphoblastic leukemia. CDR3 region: CASRLSNQPQHF. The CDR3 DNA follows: TGTGCCAGCCGACTTAGCAATCAGCCCCAGCATTTT.